A single TCR beta chain is shown here with its context. An end of the junction differs from the germline gene, which may be a read error. This table comes from immunoSEQ multiplex PCR, and its TCRdb copy is limited to in-frame clones, with some not included. The sample lists around 600,000 clones, approximately 97% occurring once. These data come from a study of shared clonotypes between healthy human individuals. This CDR3 comprises 15 residues. Germline V CDR1 and CDR2: SGHVS, FQNEAQ. This receptor was taken from a woman under 40 in good health. Material: naive CD4+ T cells sorted from blood. The subset denotes: CD45RA+ positively selected. The chain has TRBV7-8 and TRBJ2-7; 8 nucleotides agree with TRBD2. DNA of the CDR3: TGTGCCAGCAGCCCTAGGAGGACGACTAGCGCCCAGAGGGACTTC. Translation gives CASSPRRTTSAQRDF.